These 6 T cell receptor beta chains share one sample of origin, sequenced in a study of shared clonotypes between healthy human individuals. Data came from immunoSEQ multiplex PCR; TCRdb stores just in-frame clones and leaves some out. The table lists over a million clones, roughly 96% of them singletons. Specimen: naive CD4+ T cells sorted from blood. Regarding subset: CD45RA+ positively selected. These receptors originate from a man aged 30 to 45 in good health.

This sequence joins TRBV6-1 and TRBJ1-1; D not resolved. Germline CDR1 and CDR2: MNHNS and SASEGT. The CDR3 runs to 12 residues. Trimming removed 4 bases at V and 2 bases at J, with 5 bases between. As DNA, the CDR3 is TGTGCCAGCAGTGCCTATAACACTGAAGCTTTCTTT. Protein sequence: CASSAYNTEAFF.

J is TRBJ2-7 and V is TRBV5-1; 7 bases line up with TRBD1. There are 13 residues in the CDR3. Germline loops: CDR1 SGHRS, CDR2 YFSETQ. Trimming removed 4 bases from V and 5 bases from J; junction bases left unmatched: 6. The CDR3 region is CASSTQGFHEQYF. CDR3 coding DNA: TGCGCCAGCAGCACACAGGGGTTCCACGAGCAGTACTTC.

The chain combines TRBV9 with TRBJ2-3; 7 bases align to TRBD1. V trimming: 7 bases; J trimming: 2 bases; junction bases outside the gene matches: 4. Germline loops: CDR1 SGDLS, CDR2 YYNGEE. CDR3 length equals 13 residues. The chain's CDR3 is CASDRENTDTQYF. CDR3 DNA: TGTGCCAGCGACAGGGAAAACACAGATACGCAGTATTTT.

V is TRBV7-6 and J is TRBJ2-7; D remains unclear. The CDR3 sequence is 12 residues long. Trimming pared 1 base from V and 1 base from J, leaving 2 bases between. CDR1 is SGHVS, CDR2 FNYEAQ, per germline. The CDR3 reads CASSLVSYEQYF. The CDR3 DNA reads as TGTGCCAGCAGCTTAGTATCCTACGAGCAGTACTTC. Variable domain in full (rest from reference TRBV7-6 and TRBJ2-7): GAGVSQSPRYKVTKRGQDVALRCDPISGHVSLYWYRQALGQGPEFLTYFNYEAQQDKSGLPNDRFSAERPEGSISTLTIQRTEQRDSAMYRCASSLVSYEQYFGPGTRLTVT.

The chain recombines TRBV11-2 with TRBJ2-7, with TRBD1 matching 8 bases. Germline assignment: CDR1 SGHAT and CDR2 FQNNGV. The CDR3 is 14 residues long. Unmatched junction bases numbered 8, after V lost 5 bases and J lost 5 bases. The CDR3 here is CASSPNRQGHEQYF. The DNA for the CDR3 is TGTGCCAGCAGCCCCAATCGACAGGGGCACGAGCAGTACTTC.

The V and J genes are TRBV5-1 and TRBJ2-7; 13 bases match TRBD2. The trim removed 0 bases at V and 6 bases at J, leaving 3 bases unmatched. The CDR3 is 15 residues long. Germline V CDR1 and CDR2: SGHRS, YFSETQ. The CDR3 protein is CASSLGTSGRGEQYF. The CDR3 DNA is TGCGCCAGCAGCTTGGGGACTAGCGGGAGAGGCGAGCAGTACTTC.